Described below is a single T cell receptor beta chain sequence and its context. There is no known antigen for this receptor. No much larger clone is present one base from it, and per-base qualities are unavailable. This entry belongs to a study of control samples from healthy donors and cancer patients (dated by TCRdb to the early 2020s). The germline V gene (reference sequence) specifies SEHNR as CDR1 and FQNEAQ as CDR2. V and J are trimmed by 2 bases and 4 bases, and the gene matches miss 3 bases of the junction. Its CDR3 holds 15 amino acids, cysteine through phenylalanine. Only the CDR3 DNA is retained, 45 bases long and in frame from the first base. Libraries were made using the immunoSEQ multiplex PCR assay. TCRdb limited this immuneACCESS table to in-frame rearrangements with V and J called. A share of clones is missing; checked studies link under half to unresolved V genes, and the rest is unexplained. In this sample the table shows about 54,000 clones, 95% to 97% of which occur a single time. 1.5% to 2% of the sample is held by the ten biggest clonotypes.

The source material was blood. The clonotype was recovered from a young woman in good health. The sequence is built from TRBV7-9 and TRBJ2-2; 8 junctional bases match TRBD1. The DNA reads TGTGCCAGCAGCTTAATCGGACAGGGCACCGGGGAGCTGTTTTTT. Its protein product is CASSLIGQGTGELFF.